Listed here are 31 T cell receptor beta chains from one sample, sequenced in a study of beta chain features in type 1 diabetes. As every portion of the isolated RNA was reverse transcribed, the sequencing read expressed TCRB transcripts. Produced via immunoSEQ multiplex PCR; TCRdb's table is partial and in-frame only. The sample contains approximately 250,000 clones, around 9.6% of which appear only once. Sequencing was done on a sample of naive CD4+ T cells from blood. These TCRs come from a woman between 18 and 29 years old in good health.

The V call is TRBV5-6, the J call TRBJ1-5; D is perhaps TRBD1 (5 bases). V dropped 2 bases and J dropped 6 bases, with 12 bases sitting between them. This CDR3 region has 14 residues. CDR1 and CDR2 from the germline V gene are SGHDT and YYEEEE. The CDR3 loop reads CASSLEGLPQPQHF. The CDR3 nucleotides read TGTGCCAGCAGCTTAGAGGGACTCCCTCAGCCCCAGCATTTT.

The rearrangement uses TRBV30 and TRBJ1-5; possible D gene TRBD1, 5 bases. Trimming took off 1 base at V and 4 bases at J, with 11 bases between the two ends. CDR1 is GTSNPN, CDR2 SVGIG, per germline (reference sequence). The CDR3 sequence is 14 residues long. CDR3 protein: CAWSGRQNNQPQHF. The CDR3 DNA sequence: TGTGCCTGGAGTGGTCGACAGAATAATCAGCCCCAGCATTTT.

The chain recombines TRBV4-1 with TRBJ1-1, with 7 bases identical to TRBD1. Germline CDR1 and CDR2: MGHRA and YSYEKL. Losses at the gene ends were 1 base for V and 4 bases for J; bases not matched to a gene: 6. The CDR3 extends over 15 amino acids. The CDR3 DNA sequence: TGCGCCAGCAGCCAAGCAGACAGGGATTTCACTGAAGCTTTCTTT. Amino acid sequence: CASSQADRDFTEAFF.

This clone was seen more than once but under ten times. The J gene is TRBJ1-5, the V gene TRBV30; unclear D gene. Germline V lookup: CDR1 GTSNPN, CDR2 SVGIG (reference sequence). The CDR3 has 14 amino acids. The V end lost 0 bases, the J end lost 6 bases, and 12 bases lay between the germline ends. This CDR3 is CAWSVTGSGQPQHF. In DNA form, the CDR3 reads TGTGCCTGGAGTGTAACGGGGAGCGGTCAGCCCCAGCATTTT.

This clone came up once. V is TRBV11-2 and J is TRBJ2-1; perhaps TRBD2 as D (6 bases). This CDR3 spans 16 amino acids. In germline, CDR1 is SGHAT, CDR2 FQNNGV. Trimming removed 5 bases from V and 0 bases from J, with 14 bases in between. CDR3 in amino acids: CASSGKGRSSYNEQFF. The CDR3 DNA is TGTGCCAGCAGCGGGAAGGGGAGGAGCTCCTACAATGAGCAGTTCTTC.

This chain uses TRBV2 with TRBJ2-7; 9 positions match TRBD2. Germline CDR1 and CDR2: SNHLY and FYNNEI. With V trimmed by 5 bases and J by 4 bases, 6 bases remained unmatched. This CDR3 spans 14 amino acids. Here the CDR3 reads CASSLAGVAYEQYF. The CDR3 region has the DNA TGTGCCAGCAGTTTAGCGGGAGTTGCGTACGAGCAGTACTTC.

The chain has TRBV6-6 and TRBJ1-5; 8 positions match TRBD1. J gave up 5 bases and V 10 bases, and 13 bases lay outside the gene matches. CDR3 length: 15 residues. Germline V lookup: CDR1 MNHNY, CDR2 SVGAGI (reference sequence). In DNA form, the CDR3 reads TGTGCCATTGGTTCCATCGGACAGGGAGATCAGCCCCAGCATTTT. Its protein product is CAIGSIGQGDQPQHF.

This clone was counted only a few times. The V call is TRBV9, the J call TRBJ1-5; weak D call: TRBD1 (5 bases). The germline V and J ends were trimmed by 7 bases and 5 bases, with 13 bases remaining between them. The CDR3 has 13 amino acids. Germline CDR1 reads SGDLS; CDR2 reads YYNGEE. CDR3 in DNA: TGTGCCAGCGGGGGACTGGGGGATCAGCCCCAGCATTTT. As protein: CASGGLGDQPQHF.

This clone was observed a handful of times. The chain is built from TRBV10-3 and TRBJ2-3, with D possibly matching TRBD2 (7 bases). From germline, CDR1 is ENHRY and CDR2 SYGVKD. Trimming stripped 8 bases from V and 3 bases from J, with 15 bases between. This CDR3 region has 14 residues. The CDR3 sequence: CAIGGGGGTDTQYF. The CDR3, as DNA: TGTGCCATCGGGGGGGGCGGAGGAACAGATACGCAGTATTTT.

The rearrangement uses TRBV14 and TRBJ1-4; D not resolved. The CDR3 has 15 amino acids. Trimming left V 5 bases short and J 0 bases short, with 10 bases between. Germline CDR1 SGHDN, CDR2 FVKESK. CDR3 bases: TGTGCCAGCAGCAGTTCCGGTGCAACTAATGAAAAACTGTTTTTT. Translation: CASSSSGATNEKLFF.

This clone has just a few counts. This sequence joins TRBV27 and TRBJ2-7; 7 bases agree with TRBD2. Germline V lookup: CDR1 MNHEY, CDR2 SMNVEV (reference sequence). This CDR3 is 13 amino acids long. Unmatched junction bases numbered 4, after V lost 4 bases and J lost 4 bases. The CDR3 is CASSWGGAYEQYF. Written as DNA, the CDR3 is TGTGCCAGCAGTTGGGGAGGGGCGTACGAGCAGTACTTC.

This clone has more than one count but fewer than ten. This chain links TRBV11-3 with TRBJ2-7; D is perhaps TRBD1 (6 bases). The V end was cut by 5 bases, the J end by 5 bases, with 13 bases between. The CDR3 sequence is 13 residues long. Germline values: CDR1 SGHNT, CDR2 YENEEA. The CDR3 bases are TGTGCCAGCAGCCAGACAGGTCCCGACGAGCAGTACTTC. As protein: CASSQTGPDEQYF.

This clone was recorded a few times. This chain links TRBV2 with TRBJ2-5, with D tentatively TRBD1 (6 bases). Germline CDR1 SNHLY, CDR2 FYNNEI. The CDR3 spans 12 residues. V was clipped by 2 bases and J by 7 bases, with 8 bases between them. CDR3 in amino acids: CASSESGVTQYF. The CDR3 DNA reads TGTGCCAGCAGTGAATCAGGGGTGACCCAGTACTTC.

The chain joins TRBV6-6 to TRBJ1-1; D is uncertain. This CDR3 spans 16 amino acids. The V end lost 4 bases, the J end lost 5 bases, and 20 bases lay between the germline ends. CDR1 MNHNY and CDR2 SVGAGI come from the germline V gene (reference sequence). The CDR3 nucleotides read TGTGCCAGCAGTTTAATCCCGGAGCCAGGCGGGACTGAAGCTTTCTTT. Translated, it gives CASSLIPEPGGTEAFF.

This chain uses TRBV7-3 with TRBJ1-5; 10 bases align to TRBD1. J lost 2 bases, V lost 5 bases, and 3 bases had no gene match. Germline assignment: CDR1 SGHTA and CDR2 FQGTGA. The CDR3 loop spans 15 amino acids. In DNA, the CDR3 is TGTGCCAGCAGCCCCGGGACAGGGGGCAATCAGCCCCAGCATTTT. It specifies CASSPGTGGNQPQHF.

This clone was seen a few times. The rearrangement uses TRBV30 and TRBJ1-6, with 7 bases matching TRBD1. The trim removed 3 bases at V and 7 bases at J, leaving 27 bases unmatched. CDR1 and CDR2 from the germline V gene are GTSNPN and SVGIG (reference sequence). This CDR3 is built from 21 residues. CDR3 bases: TGTGCCTGGAGCCGGAGGGGCGTCGGGACAGCATTAGTAGCGACCAATTCACCCCTCCACTTT. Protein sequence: CAWSRRGVGTALVATNSPLHF.

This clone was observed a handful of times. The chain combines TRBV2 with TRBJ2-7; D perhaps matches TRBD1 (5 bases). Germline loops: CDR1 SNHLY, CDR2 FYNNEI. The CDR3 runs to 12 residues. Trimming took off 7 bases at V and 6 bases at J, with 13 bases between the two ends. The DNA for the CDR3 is TGTGCCAGCACGTCATCAGGGCGCGAGCAGTACTTC. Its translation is CASTSSGREQYF.

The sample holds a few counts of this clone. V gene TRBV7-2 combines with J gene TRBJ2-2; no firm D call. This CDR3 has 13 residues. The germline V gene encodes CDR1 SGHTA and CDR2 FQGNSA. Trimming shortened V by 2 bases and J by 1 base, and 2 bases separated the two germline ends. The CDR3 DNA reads TGTGCCAGCAGCTTACGGAACACCGGGGAGCTGTTTTTT. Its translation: CASSLRNTGELFF.

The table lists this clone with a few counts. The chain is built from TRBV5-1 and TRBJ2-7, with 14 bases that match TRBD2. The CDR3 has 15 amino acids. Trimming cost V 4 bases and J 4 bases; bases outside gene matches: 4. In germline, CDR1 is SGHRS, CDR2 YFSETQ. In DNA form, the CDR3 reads TGCGCCAGCAGCCCGGGACTAGCGGGGGATTACGAGCAGTACTTC. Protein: CASSPGLAGDYEQYF. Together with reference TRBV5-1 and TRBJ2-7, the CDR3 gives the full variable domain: KAGVTQTPRYLIKTRGQQVTLSCSPISGHRSVSWYQQTPGQGLQFLFEYFSETQRNKGNFPGRFSGRQFSNSRSEMNVSTLELGDSALYLCASSPGLAGDYEQYFGPGTRLTVT.

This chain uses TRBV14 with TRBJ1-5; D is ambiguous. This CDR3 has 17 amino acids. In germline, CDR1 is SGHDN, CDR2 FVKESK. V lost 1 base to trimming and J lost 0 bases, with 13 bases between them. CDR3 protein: CASSQARETYSNQPQHF. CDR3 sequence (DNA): TGTGCCAGCAGCCAAGCCCGGGAAACCTATAGCAATCAGCCCCAGCATTTT.

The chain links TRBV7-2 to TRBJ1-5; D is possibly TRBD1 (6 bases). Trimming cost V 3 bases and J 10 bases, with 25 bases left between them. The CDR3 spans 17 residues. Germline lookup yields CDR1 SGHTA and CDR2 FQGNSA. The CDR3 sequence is CASSFPRGTPGSSPQHF. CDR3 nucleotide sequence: TGTGCCAGCAGCTTCCCCCGTGGGACACCAGGATCGAGTCCCCAGCATTTT.

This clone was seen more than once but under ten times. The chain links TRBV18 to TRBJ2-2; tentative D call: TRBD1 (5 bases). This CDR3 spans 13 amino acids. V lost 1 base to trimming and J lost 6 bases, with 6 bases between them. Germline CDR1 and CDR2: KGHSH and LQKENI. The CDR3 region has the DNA TGTGCCAGCTCACCACGGACATCCGGGGAGCTGTTTTTT. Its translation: CASSPRTSGELFF.

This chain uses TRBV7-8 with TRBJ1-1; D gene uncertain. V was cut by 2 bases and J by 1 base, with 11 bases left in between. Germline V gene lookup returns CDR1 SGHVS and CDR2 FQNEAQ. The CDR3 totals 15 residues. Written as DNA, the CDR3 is TGTGCCAGCAGCTTACCTCGGGTGAAGAACACTGAAGCTTTCTTT. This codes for CASSLPRVKNTEAFF.

The CDR3 loop is CASSLGEIQPQHF. The CDR3, as DNA: TGTGCCAGCAGCTTAGGGGAGATCCAGCCCCAGCATTTT. The gene calls are TRBV7-9 and TRBJ1-5, with no clear D. Trimming shortened V by 1 base and J by 7 bases, and 8 bases separated the two germline ends. CDR3 length: 13 residues. CDR1 and CDR2 from the germline V gene are SEHNR and FQNEAQ (reference sequence).

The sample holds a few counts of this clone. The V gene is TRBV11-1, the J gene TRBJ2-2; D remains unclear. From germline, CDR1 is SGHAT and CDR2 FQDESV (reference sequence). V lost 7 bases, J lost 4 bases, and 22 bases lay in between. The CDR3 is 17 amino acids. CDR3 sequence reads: CASTKSGLASGTGELFF. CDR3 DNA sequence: TGTGCCAGCACCAAGTCGGGTCTCGCGTCGGGCACCGGGGAGCTGTTTTTT. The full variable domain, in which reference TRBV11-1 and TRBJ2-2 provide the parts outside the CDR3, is EAEVAQSPRYKITEKSQAVAFWCDPISGHATLYWYRQILGQGPELLVQFQDESVVDDSQLPKDRFSAERLKGVDSTLKIQPAELGDSAMYLCASTKSGLASGTGELFFGEGSRLTVL.

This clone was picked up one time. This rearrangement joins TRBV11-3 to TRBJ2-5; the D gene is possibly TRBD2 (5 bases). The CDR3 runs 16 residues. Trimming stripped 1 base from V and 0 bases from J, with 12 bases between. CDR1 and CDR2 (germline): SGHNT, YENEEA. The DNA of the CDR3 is TGTGCCAGCAGCTTAGGAGAGGGATGGGACCAAGAGACCCAGTACTTC. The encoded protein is CASSLGEGWDQETQYF.

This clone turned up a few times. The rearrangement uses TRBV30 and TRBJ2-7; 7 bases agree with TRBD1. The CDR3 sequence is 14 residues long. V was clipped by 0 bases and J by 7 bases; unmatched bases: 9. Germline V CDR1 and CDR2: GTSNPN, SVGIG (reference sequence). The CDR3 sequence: CAWSVDRVGGEQYF. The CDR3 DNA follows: TGTGCCTGGAGTGTCGACAGGGTGGGTGGTGAGCAGTACTTC.

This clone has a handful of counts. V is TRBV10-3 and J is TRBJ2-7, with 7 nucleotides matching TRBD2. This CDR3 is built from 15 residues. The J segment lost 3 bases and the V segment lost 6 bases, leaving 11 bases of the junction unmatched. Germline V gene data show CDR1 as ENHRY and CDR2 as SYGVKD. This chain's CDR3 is CAIRGVGLADYEQYF. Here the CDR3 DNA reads TGTGCCATCAGGGGGGTCGGGCTAGCGGACTACGAGCAGTACTTC.

The CDR3 nucleotides are TGTGCCAGCAGACCGGGGACCTACAATGAGCAGTTCTTC. Encoded protein: CASRPGTYNEQFF. The chain carries TRBV6-5 and TRBJ2-1; D perhaps matches TRBD2 (5 bases). Per the germline V gene, CDR1 is MNHEY and CDR2 is SVGAGI. V lost 6 bases and J lost 2, with 8 bases in between. The CDR3 runs 13 residues.

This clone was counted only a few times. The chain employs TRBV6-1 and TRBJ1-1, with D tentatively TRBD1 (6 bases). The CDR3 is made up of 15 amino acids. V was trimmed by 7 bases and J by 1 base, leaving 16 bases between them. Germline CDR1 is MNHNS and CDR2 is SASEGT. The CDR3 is CASIRGGVGNTEAFF. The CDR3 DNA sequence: TGTGCCAGCATCCGAGGGGGAGTGGGGAACACTGAAGCTTTCTTT.

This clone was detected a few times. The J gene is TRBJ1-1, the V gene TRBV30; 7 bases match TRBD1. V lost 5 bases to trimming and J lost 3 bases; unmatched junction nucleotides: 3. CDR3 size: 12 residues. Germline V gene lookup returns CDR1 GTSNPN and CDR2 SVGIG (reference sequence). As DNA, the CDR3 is TGTGCCTGGGTAGGGGGCTACACTGAAGCTTTCTTT. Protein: CAWVGGYTEAFF.